This T cell receptor beta chain was retrieved from a study of graft-versus-host responses after intestinal transplantation. Trimming left V 5 bases short and J 1 base short, with 13 bases between. The CDR3 sequence is 15 residues long. Germline CDR1 reads SGHNT; CDR2 reads YENEEA. Measured with immunoSEQ multiplex PCR; TCRdb has only the in-frame clones, and not every one. The profile shows roughly 60,000 clones, roughly 89% of them singletons. This clone has a single count. The sequencing here drew on PBMCs, taken almost 120 days after intestinal transplantation. The rearrangement uses TRBV11-3 and TRBJ2-3; D is possibly TRBD2 (6 bases). The receptor was isolated from a human patient who received an intestinal transplant, so some T cells may come from the graft donor. In DNA, the CDR3 is TGTGCCAGCAGCCACCTCGGGGGAGGCACAGATACGCAGTATTTT. Its translation: CASSHLGGGTDTQYF.